The 19 T cell receptor beta chains in this list originate from one sample, sequenced in a study of OX40 agonist ivuxolimab in advanced cancers. TCRdb keeps only in-frame clones here, not all; method: immunoSEQ multiplex PCR. Of around 68,000 clones in the sample, roughly 89% were seen once. The sample was CD4+ or CD8+ T cells sorted from blood, taken in a trial of the OX40 agonist ivuxolimab. The receptors derive from an adult with an advanced solid tumor such as melanoma, head and neck, liver or kidney cancer.

The rearrangement uses TRBV28 and TRBJ2-5, with 14 nucleotides matching TRBD2. This CDR3 is built from 15 residues. Germline values: CDR1 MDHEN, CDR2 SYDVKM. The junction had 4 bases not matched to a gene; V was cut back by 5 bases and J by 5 bases. DNA of the CDR3: TGTGCCAGCAGTGGGACTAGCGGGAGTGTGGAGACCCAGTACTTC. It encodes CASSGTSGSVETQYF.

J is TRBJ1-1 and V is TRBV11-3; no reliable D call. CDR1 and CDR2 from the germline V gene are SGHNT and YENEEA. The CDR3 is made up of 13 amino acids. Trimming took off 8 bases at V and 0 bases at J, with 10 bases between the two ends. CDR3 nucleotide sequence: TGTGCCAGCCGAGAACTTATGAACACTGAAGCTTTCTTT. Protein sequence: CASRELMNTEAFF. Full variable domain (rest looked up from reference TRBV11-3 and TRBJ1-1): EAGVVQSPRYKIIEKKQPVAFWCNPISGHNTLYWYLQNLGQGPELLIRYENEEAVDDSQLPKDRFSAERLKGVDSTLKIQPAELGDSAVYLCASRELMNTEAFFGQGTRLTVV.

The chain couples TRBV30 to TRBJ2-1; 8 nucleotides align to TRBD1. This CDR3 is built from 13 residues. Germline CDR1 and CDR2: GTSNPN and SVGIG (reference sequence). The V gene end was trimmed by 6 bases and the J gene end by 1 base; junction bases not matched to a gene: 2. The CDR3 here is CACNRGSYNEQFF. CDR3 sequence (DNA): TGTGCCTGCAACAGGGGGTCCTACAATGAGCAGTTCTTC.

The chain uses TRBV5-1 and TRBJ2-7; D may match TRBD1 or TRBD2 (6 bases each). V lost 3 bases and J 5 bases, leaving 15 bases between the germline ends. The CDR3 has 14 residues. Germline V gives CDR1 SGHRS, CDR2 YFSETQ. The CDR3 spells CASSWGAGTDEQYF. The CDR3 bases are TGCGCCAGCAGCTGGGGGGCGGGTACCGACGAGCAGTACTTC. The full variable domain, with the rest looked up from reference TRBV5-1 and TRBJ2-7, is KAGVTQTPRYLIKTRGQQVTLSCSPISGHRSVSWYQQTPGQGLQFLFEYFSETQRNKGNFPGRFSGRQFSNSRSEMNVSTLELGDSALYLCASSWGAGTDEQYFGPGTRLTVT.

This rearrangement joins TRBV9 to TRBJ1-1; D is unclear. V was shortened by 2 bases and J by 0 bases, with 8 bases between the two germline ends. Germline loops: CDR1 SGDLS, CDR2 YYNGEE. The CDR3 sequence is 14 residues long. The CDR3 region has the DNA TGTGCCAGCAGCGTTTCTGCAATGAACACTGAAGCTTTCTTT. Its translation is CASSVSAMNTEAFF.

The chain employs TRBV13 and TRBJ1-2; D call uncertain. Germline lookup yields CDR1 PRHDT and CDR2 FYEKMQ (reference sequence). The CDR3 spans 15 residues. V dropped 5 bases and J dropped 6 bases, with 19 bases sitting between them. CDR3 bases: TGTGCCAGCAGCCTCGACCGGCCCAACGCCCATGGCTACACCTTC. This codes for CASSLDRPNAHGYTF.

The chain uses TRBV28 and TRBJ2-7; 8 bases match TRBD2. Germline V gene data show CDR1 as MDHEN and CDR2 as SYDVKM. Unmatched junction bases numbered 13, after V lost 6 bases and J lost 6 bases. This CDR3 is built from 15 residues. The CDR3 protein is CASRMISAGGGEQYF. The CDR3 DNA sequence: TGTGCCAGCAGAATGATATCGGCGGGAGGAGGCGAGCAGTACTTC.

V and J are TRBV15 and TRBJ1-3; D is unresolved. Trimming took off 0 bases at V and 2 bases at J, with 8 bases between the two ends. The CDR3 is 15 amino acids. Germline CDR1 is LNHNV and CDR2 is YYDKDF (reference sequence). CDR3: CATSRDALTGNTIYF. As DNA, the CDR3 is TGTGCCACCAGCAGAGATGCTCTCACTGGAAACACCATATATTTT.

The chain is built from TRBV6-1 and TRBJ2-2, with D possibly TRBD1 on 6 matching bases. CDR3 size: 15 residues. Germline loops: CDR1 MNHNS, CDR2 SASEGT. The germline V and J ends were trimmed by 7 bases and 2 bases, with 14 bases remaining between them. CDR3 loop: CASTQDSPNTGELFF. DNA of the CDR3: TGTGCCAGCACTCAGGACAGCCCCAACACCGGGGAGCTGTTTTTT.

The chain has TRBV19 and TRBJ1-4; D is unresolved. Germline assignment: CDR1 LNHDA and CDR2 SQIVND (reference sequence). Between the trimmed V and J ends, which lost 4 bases and 12 bases, there was a span of 9 bases. The CDR3 is 11 amino acids. The CDR3 protein is CASSTRTELFF. CDR3 nucleotide sequence: TGTGCCAGTAGTACCCGGACGGAACTGTTTTTT.

This rearrangement joins TRBV7-9 to TRBJ1-1; 9 nucleotides line up with TRBD1. The germline V gene encodes CDR1 SEHNR and CDR2 FQNEAQ (reference sequence). Trimming at V came to 3 bases and at J to 1 base, leaving 0 bases not matched to a gene. The CDR3 sequence is 14 residues long. Here the CDR3 reads CASSLGQGNTEAFF. CDR3 coding DNA: TGTGCCAGCAGCTTGGGACAGGGGAACACTGAAGCTTTCTTT.

The CDR3, as DNA: TGTGCCATCAGACCGCACTCTGGAAACACCATATATTTT. Amino acids: CAIRPHSGNTIYF. This chain connects TRBV10-3 to TRBJ1-3, with no clear D. This CDR3 has 13 residues. Germline V gene lookup returns CDR1 ENHRY and CDR2 SYGVKD. V lost 6 bases to trimming and J lost 0 bases, with 6 bases between them.

V gene TRBV10-3 combines with J gene TRBJ2-2; D not resolved. V lost 4 bases and J 3 bases, leaving 15 bases between the germline ends. The CDR3 spans 16 residues. The germline V gene encodes CDR1 ENHRY and CDR2 SYGVKD. Here the CDR3 DNA reads TGTGCCATCAGTGCTCGGCACCCGTCGGACACCGGGGAGCTGTTTTTT. The encoded protein is CAISARHPSDTGELFF.

This clone was recorded only once. The rearrangement uses TRBV6-6 and TRBJ1-2, with 9 nucleotides matching TRBD1. Trimming at V came to 2 bases and at J to 3 bases, leaving 7 bases not matched to a gene. CDR1 is MNHNY and CDR2 is SVGAGI in the germline V gene (reference sequence). The CDR3 runs 16 residues. CDR3 residues: CASSYDIRTGDYGYTF. As DNA, the CDR3 is TGTGCCAGCAGTTACGATATCCGGACAGGGGACTATGGCTACACCTTC.

The chain employs TRBV19 and TRBJ1-4, with a tentative D call TRBD1 (5 bases). V lost 2 bases to trimming and J lost 1 base, with 5 bases between them. The CDR3 extends over 14 amino acids. The germline V gene has CDR1 LNHDA and CDR2 SQIVND (reference sequence). The CDR3 sequence is CASSIRGTNEKLFF. In nucleotides, the CDR3 is TGTGCCAGTAGTATAAGGGGAACTAATGAAAAACTGTTTTTT.

The rearrangement links TRBV7-3 to TRBJ2-7; TRBD2 agrees at 8 bases. CDR1 is SGHTA, CDR2 FQGTGA, per germline. Trimming removed 5 bases from V and 6 bases from J; junction bases left unmatched: 6. This CDR3 is built from 13 residues. CDR3 nucleotides: TGTGCCAGCAGCACCGGGGGGGCCAGCGAGCAGTACTTC. Amino acid sequence: CASSTGGASEQYF.

This chain links TRBV19 with TRBJ2-5; 10 positions match TRBD2. V was clipped by 5 bases and J by 1 base; unmatched bases: 7. The CDR3 loop spans 16 amino acids. Germline V gene sequence: CDR1 LNHDA, CDR2 SQIVND (reference sequence). In DNA form, the CDR3 reads TGTGCCAGTAGTCCCCGGGTAGCGGGAGGCCAAGAGACCCAGTACTTC. It encodes CASSPRVAGGQETQYF.

The chain recombines TRBV6-1 with TRBJ2-1; no firm D call. V was pared by 4 bases and J by 4 bases, with 11 bases between. The CDR3 totals 14 residues. Germline loops: CDR1 MNHNS, CDR2 SASEGT. CDR3 nucleotide sequence: TGTGCCAGCAGTGTAGTCTGGGGTTACAATGAGCAGTTCTTC. Protein: CASSVVWGYNEQFF.

DNA for the CDR3: TGTGCCAGCGGGACAGGGGATGCAACTAATGAAAAACTGTTTTTT. Protein product: CASGTGDATNEKLFF. The chain combines TRBV6-1 with TRBJ1-4; 10 bases fit TRBD1. Looked up from germline, CDR1 is MNHNS and CDR2 is SASEGT. J gave up 0 bases and V 8 bases, and 3 bases lay outside the gene matches. The CDR3 has 15 amino acids.